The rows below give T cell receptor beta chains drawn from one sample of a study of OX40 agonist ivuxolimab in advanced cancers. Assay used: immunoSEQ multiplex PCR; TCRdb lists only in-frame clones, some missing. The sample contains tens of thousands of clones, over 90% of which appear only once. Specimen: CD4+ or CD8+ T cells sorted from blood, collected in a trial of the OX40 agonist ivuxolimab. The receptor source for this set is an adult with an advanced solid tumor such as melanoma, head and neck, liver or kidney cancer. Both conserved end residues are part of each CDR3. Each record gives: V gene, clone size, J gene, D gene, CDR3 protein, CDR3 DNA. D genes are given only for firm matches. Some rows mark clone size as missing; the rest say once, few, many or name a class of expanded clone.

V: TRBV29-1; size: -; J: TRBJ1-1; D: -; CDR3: CSVEPGFGTEAFF; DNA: TGCAGCGTTGAACCAGGGTTCGGCACTGAAGCTTTCTTT
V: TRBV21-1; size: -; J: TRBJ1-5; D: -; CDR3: CASSTSPRQGARYSNQPQHF; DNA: TGTGCCAGCAGCACAAGCCCTAGACAGGGGGCGCGGTATAGCAATCAGCCCCAGCATTTT
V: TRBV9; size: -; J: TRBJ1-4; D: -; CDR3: CASSASGATNEKLFF; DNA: TGTGCCAGCAGCGCCTCAGGAGCAACTAATGAAAAACTGTTTTTT
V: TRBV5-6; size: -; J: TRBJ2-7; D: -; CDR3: CASSFGQAYEQYF; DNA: TGTGCCAGCAGCTTTGGCCAGGCCTACGAGCAGTACTTC
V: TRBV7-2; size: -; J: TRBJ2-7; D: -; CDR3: CASSLTLVRDEQYF; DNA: TGTGCCAGCAGCTTAACCCTAGTTAGGGACGAGCAGTACTTC
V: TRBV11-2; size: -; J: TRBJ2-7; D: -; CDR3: CASSFGFSYEQYF; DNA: TGTGCCAGCAGCTTCGGGTTTTCCTACGAGCAGTACTTC
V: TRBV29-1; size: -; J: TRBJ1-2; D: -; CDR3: CSVPTGGGSYGYTF; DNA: TGCAGCGTTCCGACAGGCGGGGGTAGCTATGGCTACACCTTC
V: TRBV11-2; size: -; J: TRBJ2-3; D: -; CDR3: CASRAGDTQYF; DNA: TGTGCCAGCCGAGCCGGGGATACGCAGTATTTT
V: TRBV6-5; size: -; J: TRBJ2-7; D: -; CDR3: CASSYGVDYEQYF; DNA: TGTGCCAGCAGTTACGGGGTAGACTACGAGCAGTACTTC
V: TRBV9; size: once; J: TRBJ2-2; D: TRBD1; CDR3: CASSSSRTGPNTGELFF; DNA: TGTGCCAGCAGCTCATCCCGGACAGGGCCCAACACCGGGGAGCTGTTTTTT
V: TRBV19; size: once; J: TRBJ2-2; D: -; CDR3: CASSITTGELFF; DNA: TGTGCCAGTAGTATCACGACCGGGGAGCTGTTTTTT
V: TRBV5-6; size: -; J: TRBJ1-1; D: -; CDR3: CASSLARRRQMNTEAFF; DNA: TGTGCCAGCAGCTTGGCCCGGCGTCGGCAGATGAACACTGAAGCTTTCTTT
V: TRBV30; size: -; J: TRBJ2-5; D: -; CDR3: CAWSVGTAPGETQYF; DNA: TGTGCCTGGAGTGTAGGTACAGCCCCTGGGGAGACCCAGTACTTC
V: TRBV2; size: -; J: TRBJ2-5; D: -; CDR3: CASPGASLETQYF; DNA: TGTGCCAGCCCCGGGGCTAGCTTAGAGACCCAGTACTTC
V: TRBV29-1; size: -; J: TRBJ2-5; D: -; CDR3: CSVEGTDEETQYF; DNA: TGCAGCGTTGAAGGGACAGACGAAGAGACCCAGTACTTC
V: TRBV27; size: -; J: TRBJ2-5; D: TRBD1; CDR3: CASSRYRGTGGLETQYF; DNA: TGTGCCAGCAGTCGATATAGGGGAACAGGGGGCCTCGAGACCCAGTACTTC
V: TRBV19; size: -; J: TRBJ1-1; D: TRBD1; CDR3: CASSIKGGKNTEAFF; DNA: TGTGCCAGTAGTATAAAAGGGGGCAAGAACACTGAAGCTTTCTTT
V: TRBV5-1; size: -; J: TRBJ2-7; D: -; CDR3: CASSFEQGYEQYF; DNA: TGCGCCAGCAGCTTCGAACAGGGCTACGAGCAGTACTTC
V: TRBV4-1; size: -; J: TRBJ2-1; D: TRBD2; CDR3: CASSQVPGLAENNEQFF; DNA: TGCGCCAGCAGCCAAGTCCCCGGACTAGCGGAAAACAATGAGCAGTTCTTC
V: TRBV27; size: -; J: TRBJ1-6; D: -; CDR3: CASSFGGGSPLHF; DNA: TGTGCCAGCAGTTTCGGGGGTGGATCACCCCTCCACTTT
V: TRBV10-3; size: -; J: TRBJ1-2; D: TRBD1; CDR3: CAISTGEGSYTF; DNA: TGTGCCATCAGTACAGGGGAAGGTAGCTACACCTTC
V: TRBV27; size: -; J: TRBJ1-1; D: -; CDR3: CASKQGGTEAFF; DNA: TGTGCCAGCAAGCAGGGAGGCACTGAAGCTTTCTTT
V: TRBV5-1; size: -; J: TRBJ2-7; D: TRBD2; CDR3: CASSLGGSGRAFSYEQYF; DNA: TGCGCCAGCAGCTTGGGGGGTAGCGGGAGGGCCTTTTCCTACGAGCAGTACTTC
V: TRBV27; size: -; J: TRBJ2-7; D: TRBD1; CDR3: CASHSTGQSLFYEQYF; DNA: TGTGCCAGCCATAGCACGGGACAGAGCCTATTCTACGAGCAGTACTTC
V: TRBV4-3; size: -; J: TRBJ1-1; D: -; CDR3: CASSDYPRRNTEAFF; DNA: TGCGCCAGCAGCGATTACCCCAGGAGGAACACTGAAGCTTTCTTT
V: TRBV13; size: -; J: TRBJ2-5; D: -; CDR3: CASSLGLSQGGETQYF; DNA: TGTGCCAGCAGCTTAGGCCTTTCTCAGGGGGGAGAGACCCAGTACTTC
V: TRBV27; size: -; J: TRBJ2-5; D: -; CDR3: CASSLLGPATQYF; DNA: TGTGCCAGCAGTTTATTAGGACCTGCAACCCAGTACTTC
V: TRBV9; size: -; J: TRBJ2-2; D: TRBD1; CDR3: CASSVVGQGNTGELFF; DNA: TGTGCCAGCAGCGTAGTGGGACAGGGGAACACCGGGGAGCTGTTTTTT
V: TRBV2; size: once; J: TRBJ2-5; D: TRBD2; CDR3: CASGGLAHKETQYF; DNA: TGTGCCAGCGGGGGACTAGCTCACAAAGAGACCCAGTACTTC
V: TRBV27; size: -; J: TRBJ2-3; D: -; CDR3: CASSLLRQLPGDTQYF; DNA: TGTGCCAGCAGTTTATTGCGACAGCTCCCTGGAGATACGCAGTATTTT
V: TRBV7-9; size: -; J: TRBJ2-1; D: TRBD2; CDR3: CASSSRTSEGGEQFF; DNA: TGTGCCAGCAGCTCCCGTACTAGCGAAGGAGGTGAGCAGTTCTTC
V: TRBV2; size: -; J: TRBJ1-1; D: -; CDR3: CASMHDSLMNTEAFF; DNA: TGTGCCAGCATGCATGACAGCCTCATGAACACTGAAGCTTTCTTT
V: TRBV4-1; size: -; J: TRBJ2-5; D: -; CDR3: CASSHADSVTETQYF; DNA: TGCGCCAGCAGCCACGCCGACAGCGTGACGGAGACCCAGTACTTC
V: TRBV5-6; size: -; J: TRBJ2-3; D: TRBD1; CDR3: CASGQGLSTDTQYF; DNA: TGTGCCAGCGGACAGGGCCTTTCCACAGATACGCAGTATTTT
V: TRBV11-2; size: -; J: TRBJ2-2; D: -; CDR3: CASSAIGESNTGELFF; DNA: TGTGCCAGCAGCGCCATAGGGGAGTCGAACACCGGGGAGCTGTTTTTT
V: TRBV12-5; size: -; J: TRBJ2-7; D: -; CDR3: CASGSSYEQYF; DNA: TGTGCTAGTGGTTCCAGCTACGAGCAGTACTTC
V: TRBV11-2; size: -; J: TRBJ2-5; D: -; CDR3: CASNTGNTQETQYF; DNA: TGTGCCAGCAACACAGGGAATACTCAAGAGACCCAGTACTTC
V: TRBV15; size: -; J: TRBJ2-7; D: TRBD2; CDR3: CATSGQRGPYEQYF; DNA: TGTGCCACCAGCGGCCAGCGGGGGCCCTACGAGCAGTACTTC
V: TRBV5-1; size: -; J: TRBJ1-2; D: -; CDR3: CASSFYRDANYGYTF; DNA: TGCGCCAGCAGCTTCTACCGGGACGCCAACTATGGCTACACCTTC
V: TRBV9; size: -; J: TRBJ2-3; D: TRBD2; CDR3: CASSPPRGGAGDTQYF; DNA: TGTGCCAGCAGCCCTCCGCGCGGGGGGGCAGGGGATACGCAGTATTTT